This TCR beta chain was observed in a study of CD8+CD57+ T cells in acquired aplastic anemia. Turning to the study itself: The average read count for CD4+ cells in healthy donors was 10 million to 12 million.

Both TCR beta VDJ combination and CDR3 sequence profiling were carried out. Genomic DNA was the template for this profiling. TCRdb re-derived calls from the reads in MiXCR, one entry per CDR3 protein. The data contain some 410,000 distinct CDR3 sequences, roughly 64% of them singletons. Germline-derived CDR1 and CDR2 are SGHTA and FQGNSA. CDR3 size: 17 residues. With 5 bases clipped from V and 10 bases from J, the junction kept 18 bases outside the gene matches. The rearrangement joins TRBV7-2 to TRBJ2-3; 10 bases are shared with TRBD2. The material sequenced was sorted CD4+, CD8+, or CD8+CD57+ T cells (not recorded which) from PBMCs. This receptor was taken from a human donor in good health, serving as a control. CDR3 nucleotides: TGTGCCAGCAGCCAAGGGGTTTTGGCTAGCGGGGGATTAGCGCAGTATTTT. Translating it yields CASSQGVLASGGLAQYF.